This note documents a single T cell receptor (beta chain) sequence. Its target is not known. Use of 60 Vbeta and 13 Jbeta primers characterized the PCR. Sequenced by immunoSEQ multiplex PCR; TCRdb stores in-frame clones only, minus some. The sample records about 150,000 clones, 65% to 85% being singletons. V trimming: 4 bases; J trimming: 5 bases; junction bases outside the gene matches: 5. Germline V gives CDR1 SQVTM, CDR2 ANQGSEA. The CDR3 sequence is 13 residues long. This sample stems from a study of cytomegalovirus exposure and HLA in healthy donors. Study-wide results and limits: Previous analysis showed most TCR beta V segments were productive about 87% or about 30% of the time.

This clonotype was obtained from a male donor in good health and CMV-seronegative. The chain has TRBV29-1 and TRBJ1-1, with 9 positions matching TRBD1. Sample: PBMCs. The CDR3: CSVVDRGVTEAFF. The CDR3 DNA sequence: TGCAGCGTTGTAGACAGGGGGGTGACTGAAGCTTTCTTT.